This TCR beta chain was sequenced in a study of blood T cell repertoires in COVID-19. Donors were grouped by their self-reported clinical history. TCRdb's copy holds only in-frame clones and misses some; the assay was immunoSEQ multiplex PCR. Counted here are about 320,000 clones, 90% occurring once; the ten biggest clones make up around 2.5%. This CDR3 has 18 amino acids. Per the germline V gene, CDR1 is LGHNA and CDR2 is YSLEER. V lost 0 bases to trimming and J lost 2 bases, with 17 bases between them. The count of this clone is one. The clonotype comes from a man between 60 and 75 years old who had recovered from COVID-19. The chain combines TRBV4-3 with TRBJ2-1; TRBD2 might be the D (6 bases). The specimen was PBMCs or T cells enriched from blood (not recorded which). The CDR3 nucleotides are TGCGCCAGCAGCCAAGAGGGAGGTGTGGAGTGGACCTACAATGAGCAGTTCTTC. It translates to CASSQEGGVEWTYNEQFF.